The 20 T cell receptor beta chains below come from one sample, sequenced in a study of beta chain features in type 1 diabetes. Expressed TCRB transcripts got sequenced, as all isolated RNA was reverse transcribed. Produced via immunoSEQ multiplex PCR; TCRdb's table is partial and in-frame only. The sample holds under 950,000 clones; 15% to 20% are singletons and the top ten take 0.02% to 0.025%. The sequenced sample consisted of naive CD4+ T cells from blood. These receptors all come from a woman under 30 in good health.

This clone was detected a few times. The chain carries TRBV6-6 and TRBJ1-3; D unclear. The CDR3 loop spans 15 amino acids. Trimming took 2 bases from V and 2 from J, leaving 10 bases between them. Looked up from germline, CDR1 is MNHNY and CDR2 is SVGAGI (reference sequence). CDR3 coding DNA: TGTGCCAGCAGTTACCACCAGGACGCTGGAAACACCATATATTTT. This encodes CASSYHQDAGNTIYF.

The chain employs TRBV6-1 and TRBJ2-1; 7 nucleotides line up with TRBD2. With 7 bases clipped from V and 5 bases from J, the junction kept 11 bases outside the gene matches. This CDR3 is 15 amino acids long. Germline V gene lookup returns CDR1 MNHNS and CDR2 SASEGT. The CDR3 is CASTPGGLYNNEQFF. The CDR3 DNA follows: TGTGCCAGCACCCCTGGGGGACTATACAACAATGAGCAGTTCTTC.

This clone was observed a handful of times. The chain joins TRBV6-6 to TRBJ2-1; D gene ambiguous. The V gene lost 8 bases and the J gene lost 5 bases, with 19 bases spanning the gap. The germline V gene encodes CDR1 MNHNY and CDR2 SVGAGI (reference sequence). This CDR3 has 15 residues. The CDR3 reads CASHRAQLENNEQFF. The DNA of the CDR3 is TGTGCCAGCCATCGCGCGCAACTCGAGAACAATGAGCAGTTCTTC.

In this sample, this clone turned up a few times. The rearrangement uses TRBV28 and TRBJ2-3, with TRBD1 matching 9 bases. V was clipped by 6 bases and J by 8 bases; unmatched bases: 15. The CDR3 sequence is 16 residues long. Germline V lookup: CDR1 MDHEN, CDR2 SYDVKM. CDR3 sequence reads: CASRRRPGQGPVTQYF. CDR3 DNA sequence: TGTGCCAGCAGGCGCCGACCGGGACAGGGTCCTGTTACGCAGTATTTT.

The sample holds a few counts of this clone. The V and J genes are TRBV27 and TRBJ2-7, with D possibly called TRBD1 or TRBD2 (5 bases each). Trimming removed 8 bases from V and 2 bases from J, with 13 bases in between. Per germline, CDR1 MNHEY and CDR2 SMNVEV (reference sequence). The CDR3 is made up of 13 amino acids. CDR3 protein: CASGREGPYEQYF. The DNA for the CDR3 is TGTGCCAGCGGGAGAGAGGGACCCTACGAGCAGTACTTC.

CDR3 nucleotides: TGTGCCAGCAGTTTATCGTACCGAGATACGCAGTATTTT. As protein: CASSLSYRDTQYF. This chain links TRBV27 with TRBJ2-3; unclear D gene. With 0 bases removed from V and 5 bases from J, the gap between germline ends came to 6 bases. This CDR3 has 13 amino acids. The germline gives CDR1 MNHEY, CDR2 SMNVEV (reference sequence).

This clone was seen a handful of times. This chain links TRBV7-2 with TRBJ1-2, with 8 bases fitting TRBD1. The CDR3 totals 15 residues. Germline CDR1 is SGHTA and CDR2 is FQGNSA. Germline trimming cut 5 bases from V and 5 bases from J; bases unmatched to any gene: 10. CDR3 coding DNA: TGTGCCAGCAGCCAGCAGGACAGGGTCCCTTATGGCTACACCTTC. Amino acids: CASSQQDRVPYGYTF.

This clone was observed a handful of times. The chain uses TRBV30 and TRBJ1-1; TRBD1 matches at 11 bases. The junction had 15 bases not matched to a gene; V was cut back by 1 base and J by 5 bases. This CDR3 is built from 18 residues. Germline CDR1 reads GTSNPN; CDR2 reads SVGIG (reference sequence). DNA of the CDR3: TGTGCCTGGAGTGCCGTAACAGGACAGGGGGCGGTTGGGACTGAAGCTTTCTTT. It codes for CAWSAVTGQGAVGTEAFF.

This clone was picked up a small number of times. The V call is TRBV7-9, the J call TRBJ1-3; D unclear. CDR3 length: 15 residues. Germline CDR1 reads SEHNR; CDR2 reads FQNEAQ (reference sequence). V was pared by 5 bases and J by 0 bases, with 11 bases between. CDR3 amino acids: CASSASGSSGNTIYF. In DNA form, the CDR3 reads TGTGCCAGCAGCGCTAGTGGCAGCTCTGGAAACACCATATATTTT.

This clone was detected only a few times. The CDR3 nucleotides read TGCAGCGCCTTTCAGACAGCGAACACTGAAGCTTTCTTT. This codes for CSAFQTANTEAFF. The chain is built from TRBV29-1 and TRBJ1-1, with a possible D match to TRBD1 (5 bases). Trimming pared 7 bases from V and 1 base from J, leaving 13 bases between. CDR3 length: 13 residues. Germline V lookup: CDR1 SQVTM, CDR2 ANQGSEA.

The rearrangement links TRBV6-1 to TRBJ2-7; 7 bases fit TRBD1. The CDR3 runs to 14 residues. The J segment lost 2 bases and the V segment lost 5 bases, leaving 6 bases of the junction unmatched. Germline V lookup: CDR1 MNHNS, CDR2 SASEGT. DNA of the CDR3: TGTGCCAGCAGTAAGACAGGGACCGCCTACGAGCAGTACTTC. Encoded protein: CASSKTGTAYEQYF.

The V call is TRBV25-1, the J call TRBJ1-4; weak D call: TRBD1 (5 bases). The CDR3 consists of 17 residues. CDR1 MGHDK and CDR2 SYGVNS come from the germline V gene. The V and J ends lost 2 bases and 1 base respectively, with 14 bases between them. This CDR3 reads CASSELGGAQTNEKLFF. DNA for the CDR3: TGTGCCAGCAGTGAACTCGGAGGGGCACAAACTAATGAAAAACTGTTTTTT.

This clone was counted only a few times. V gene TRBV6-5 combines with J gene TRBJ1-2; 7 bases line up with TRBD1. Germline values: CDR1 MNHEY, CDR2 SVGAGI. The V and J ends lost 2 bases and 8 bases, in that order; junction bases with no gene match: 8. CDR3 length equals 14 residues. CDR3 protein: CASSYRSPGGGYTF. CDR3 coding DNA: TGTGCCAGCAGTTACCGCTCCCCAGGGGGAGGCTACACCTTC.

The J gene is TRBJ1-2, the V gene TRBV28, with 7 bases matching TRBD1. The CDR3 extends over 15 amino acids. With 3 bases clipped from V and 3 bases from J, the junction kept 7 bases outside the gene matches. Looked up from germline, CDR1 is MDHEN and CDR2 is SYDVKM. The CDR3 nucleotides read TGTGCCAGCAGTTTGATGACAGGGCTCCACTATGGCTACACCTTC. Encoded protein: CASSLMTGLHYGYTF.

This clone was observed a few times. This chain joins TRBV5-1 and TRBJ2-6; D uncertain. V was clipped by 0 bases and J by 0 bases, with 13 bases between them. The CDR3 consists of 18 residues. Germline loops: CDR1 SGHRS, CDR2 YFSETQ. As DNA, the CDR3 is TGCGCCAGCAGCTTGGGGTTGGGAACCCTCTCTGGGGCCAACGTCCTGACTTTC. The encoded protein is CASSLGLGTLSGANVLTF.

This clone was seen more than once but under ten times. CDR3 coding DNA: TGTGCCAGCAGCTTGGGAGGTTGGACATCCTACGAGCAGTACTTC. Encoded protein: CASSLGGWTSYEQYF. This rearrangement joins TRBV5-4 to TRBJ2-7; D perhaps matches TRBD1 (5 bases). Germline CDR1 reads SGHNT; CDR2 reads YYREEE (reference sequence). The CDR3 loop spans 15 amino acids. Deletions cut 0 bases from V and 1 base from J, with 11 bases between. The full variable domain, rest sourced from reference TRBV5-4 and TRBJ2-7, is ETGVTQSPTHLIKTRGQQVTLRCSSQSGHNTVSWYQQALGQGPQFIFQYYREEENGRGNFPPRFSGLQFPNYSSELNVNALELDDSALYLCASSLGGWTSYEQYFGPGTRLTVT.

This clone has a handful of counts. The chain carries TRBV29-1 and TRBJ2-1; D is perhaps TRBD1 (6 bases). In germline, CDR1 is SQVTM, CDR2 ANQGSEA. The CDR3 consists of 15 residues. V gave up 4 bases and J gave up 6 bases, with 19 bases separating them. CDR3: CSVAPRQGTFNEQFF. The DNA of the CDR3 is TGCAGCGTTGCTCCTAGGCAGGGGACCTTCAATGAGCAGTTCTTC.

This clone was seen more than once but under ten times. The rearrangement links TRBV5-8 to TRBJ1-4, with 7 bases that match TRBD1. The CDR3 is 15 residues long. After removal of 4 bases from V and 8 bases from J, the junction contained 11 bases not matched to a gene. Germline CDR1 reads SGHTS; CDR2 reads YDEGEE. As DNA, the CDR3 is TGTGCCAGCAGCATTACAGGGGTTGGAGAAGAAAAACTGTTTTTT. Translated, it gives CASSITGVGEEKLFF.

The sample holds a few counts of this clone. The chain links TRBV5-1 to TRBJ2-7, with D possibly called TRBD1 or TRBD2 (8 bases each). V was trimmed by 2 bases and J by 5 bases, leaving 14 bases between them. Germline V gene sequence: CDR1 SGHRS, CDR2 YFSETQ. The CDR3 is made up of 14 amino acids. DNA for the CDR3: TGCGCCAGCAGCTTAGGACAGGGACTAGACGAGCAGTACTTC. Residues: CASSLGQGLDEQYF.

The V and J genes are TRBV7-6 and TRBJ2-5; D possibly uses TRBD1 or TRBD2 (5 bases each). The ends were cut back, 2 bases at V and 5 bases at J, with 15 bases in the middle. Germline values: CDR1 SGHVS, CDR2 FNYEAQ. CDR3 length: 15 amino acids. CDR3 protein: CASSLFGGERETQYF. The CDR3, as DNA: TGTGCCAGCAGCTTATTTGGGGGTGAGCGGGAGACCCAGTACTTC.